The TCR beta chain described here comes from a study of T cells after somatic rescue of genetic block. The repertoire was sequenced with immunoSEQ multiplex PCR; TCRdb's copy has only in-frame clones and lacks some. The data contain over 14,000 clones, over 70% of them singletons. Trimming left V 8 bases short and J 6 bases short, with 14 bases between. The germline V gene has CDR1 SNHLY and CDR2 FYNNEI. The CDR3 loop spans 12 amino acids. This TCR derives from a boy between 10 and 17 years old. The rearrangement joins TRBV2 to TRBJ2-7, with D tentatively TRBD1 (6 bases). Sequenced: peripheral blood mononuclear cells (PBMCs). The CDR3 DNA follows: TGTGCCAGCGATGGACAGTTACCCGAGCAGTACTTC. Protein sequence: CASDGQLPEQYF.